The 4 T cell receptor beta chains below come from one sample, sequenced in a study of blood T cell repertoires in COVID-19. Repertoires were generated with immunoSEQ multiplex PCR, while TCRdb's copy carries only in-frame clones and drops some. Here the sample spans about 150,000 clones, roughly 85% being singletons. The source material was peripheral blood. Receptor source: an elderly woman with acute or convalescent COVID-19.

The V gene is TRBV24-1, the J gene TRBJ2-3; possibly TRBD2 for D (6 bases). The CDR3 length is 18 residues. The germline CDR1 and CDR2 sequences are KGHDR and SFDVKD. The V gene lost 2 bases and the J gene lost 0 bases, with 17 bases spanning the gap. CDR3 DNA: TGTGCCACCAGTGATTCCCTTCGGGGCAGCGGGAGCACAGATACGCAGTATTTT. Amino acid sequence: CATSDSLRGSGSTDTQYF.

The rearrangement links TRBV27 to TRBJ2-1; D is possibly TRBD2 (5 bases). The germline CDR1 and CDR2 sequences are MNHEY and SMNVEV (reference sequence). The ends were cut back, 2 bases at V and 3 bases at J, with 8 bases in the middle. CDR3 size: 14 residues. CDR3 DNA sequence: TGTGCCAGCAGTTTAAAGCGGTACTACAATGAGCAGTTCTTC. It is translated as CASSLKRYYNEQFF.

This CDR3 reads CASSYSGGNEQFF. CDR3 sequence (DNA): TGTGCCAGCAGCTATAGCGGGGGGAATGAGCAGTTCTTC. The chain carries TRBV7-3 and TRBJ2-1; TRBD2 matches 10 bases. Losses at the gene ends were 4 bases for V and 7 bases for J; bases not matched to a gene: 1. The CDR3 consists of 13 residues. CDR1 and CDR2 from the germline V gene are SGHTA and FQGTGA.

V and J are TRBV2 and TRBJ2-7; D gene ambiguous. The CDR3 has 13 amino acids. The V end lost 2 bases, the J end lost 1 base, and 6 bases lay between the germline ends. Germline CDR1 reads SNHLY; CDR2 reads FYNNEI. DNA for the CDR3: TGTGCCAGCAGTGAATGGGCTTCCTACGAGCAGTACTTC. It yields the protein CASSEWASYEQYF.